Listed here is a single TCR beta chain. The sample originates from a study of blood T cells in healthy people across ages. Primed by a sample-barcoded 5' primer and a J-beta primer mix, a second PCR proceeded for roughly 6 to 12 cycles. One entry per CDR3 protein results from TCRdb running MiXCR on the 5' RACE reads. The repertoire holds 650,000 to 800,000 distinct CDR3 sequences, with 52% as singletons. The CDR3 consists of 14 residues. Germline lookup yields CDR1 ENHRY and CDR2 SYGVKD. V lost 0 bases and J lost 9, with 12 bases in between. The sequenced sample was blood. The chain uses TRBV10-3 and TRBJ2-1, with a possible D match to TRBD1 (5 bases). The clonotype originates from a woman aged 80 or over in good health. This chain's CDR3 is CAISESKQGIEQFF. The CDR3 DNA reads TGTGCCATCAGTGAGTCGAAGCAGGGTATTGAGCAGTTCTTC.